The 9 T cell receptor beta chains reported below all come from one sample, sequenced in a study of shared clonotypes between healthy human individuals. Sequenced by immunoSEQ multiplex PCR; TCRdb stores in-frame clones only, minus some. The sample lists roughly 1 million clones, approximately 80% occurring once. The specimen sequenced was memory CD4+ T cells from PBMCs. Subset given: CD45RA-negative fraction. Receptor source: a man aged 18 to 30 in good health. Some clones in this sample may be carry-over from other donors' samples.

On this clone: With only one base between it and a far larger clone, this is likely a read error. The sample contains more than one DNA sequence encoding this CDR3. The rearrangement links TRBV20-1 to TRBJ2-5, with D hard to call. This CDR3 has 11 residues. With 3 bases removed from V and 5 bases from J, the gap between germline ends came to 7 bases. CDR1 and CDR2 from the germline V gene are DFQATT and SNEGSKA (reference sequence). This CDR3 is CSASLAETQYF. The CDR3 region has the DNA TGCAGTGCTAGTCTTGCGGAGACCCAGTACTTC.

CDR3 protein: CASSLVSVETQYF. CDR3 coding DNA: TGTGCCAGCAGCTTGGTCTCGGTAGAGACCCAGTACTTC. The chain links TRBV5-8 to TRBJ2-5; no firm D call. With 0 bases removed from V and 4 bases from J, the gap between germline ends came to 7 bases. The CDR3 contains 13 residues. Germline CDR1 reads SGHTS; CDR2 reads YDEGEE.

This clone occurred a few times. Other DNA sequences in the sample encode the same CDR3. The V call is TRBV5-1, the J call TRBJ2-3, with 7 bases matching TRBD1. This CDR3 has 15 residues. Germline-derived CDR1 and CDR2 are SGHRS and YFSETQ. J was trimmed by 0 bases and V by 3 bases; bases with no gene match: 4. This CDR3 is CASSSQTGSTDTQYF. CDR3 coding DNA: TGCGCCAGCAGCTCTCAGACAGGGAGCACAGATACGCAGTATTTT.

This clone was detected ten times or more. At one boundary the junction diverges from the germline segment, which might be a read error. This chain links TRBV28 with TRBJ2-7; the D is unclear. The V gene's germline CDR1 is MDHEN and CDR2 SYDVKM. The CDR3 has 13 amino acids. The CDR3 DNA follows: TGTGCCAGCCGTTTAGGGCCCACCTACGAGCAGTACTTC. It specifies CASRLGPTYEQYF.

V is TRBV9 and J is TRBJ1-2, with TRBD1 matching 9 bases. V shed 2 bases and J 3 bases; nucleotides not matched to a gene: 5. The CDR3 covers 15 residues. In germline, CDR1 is SGDLS, CDR2 YYNGEE. CDR3 region: CASSVDRGNYYGYTF. The CDR3 coding sequence is TGTGCCAGCAGCGTCGACAGGGGGAATTACTATGGCTACACCTTC.

Here the CDR3 reads CASSLTPQVGTGYTF. The CDR3 DNA reads as TGTGCCAGCAGCCTAACGCCCCAGGTGGGAACGGGCTACACCTTC. V gene TRBV5-5 combines with J gene TRBJ1-2; D unresolved. The germline V gene encodes CDR1 SGHKS and CDR2 YYEKEE (reference sequence). The V end lost 4 bases, the J end lost 8 bases, and 21 bases lay between the germline ends. The CDR3 extends over 15 amino acids.

This chain connects TRBV6-1 to TRBJ1-4; 7 nucleotides line up with TRBD1. CDR3 length: 15 amino acids. Germline V gene data show CDR1 as MNHNS and CDR2 as SASEGT. V shed 7 bases, J shed 6 bases, and the junction held 11 bases outside the gene matches. This chain's CDR3 is CASTLGRGSYEKLFF. Here the CDR3 DNA reads TGTGCCAGCACTCTAGGCAGGGGGAGTTATGAAAAACTGTTTTTT.

CDR3 protein: CASSDRLADEQFF. In nucleotides, the CDR3 is TGCGCCAGCAGCGATAGACTAGCGGATGAGCAGTTCTTC. This sequence joins TRBV5-1 and TRBJ2-1; TRBD2 aligns across 9 bases. This CDR3 spans 13 amino acids. V lost 4 bases, J lost 8 bases, and 4 bases stayed unmatched. Germline assignment: CDR1 SGHRS and CDR2 YFSETQ.

The V gene is TRBV6-5, the J gene TRBJ2-7; the D gene is possibly TRBD1 (6 bases). V was clipped by 2 bases and J by 4 bases, with 15 bases between them. There are 15 residues in the CDR3. Per the germline V gene, CDR1 is MNHEY and CDR2 is SVGAGI. CDR3 amino acids: CASSYGTGNLYEQYF. The CDR3 DNA reads as TGTGCCAGCAGTTACGGAACAGGGAACCTATACGAGCAGTACTTC.